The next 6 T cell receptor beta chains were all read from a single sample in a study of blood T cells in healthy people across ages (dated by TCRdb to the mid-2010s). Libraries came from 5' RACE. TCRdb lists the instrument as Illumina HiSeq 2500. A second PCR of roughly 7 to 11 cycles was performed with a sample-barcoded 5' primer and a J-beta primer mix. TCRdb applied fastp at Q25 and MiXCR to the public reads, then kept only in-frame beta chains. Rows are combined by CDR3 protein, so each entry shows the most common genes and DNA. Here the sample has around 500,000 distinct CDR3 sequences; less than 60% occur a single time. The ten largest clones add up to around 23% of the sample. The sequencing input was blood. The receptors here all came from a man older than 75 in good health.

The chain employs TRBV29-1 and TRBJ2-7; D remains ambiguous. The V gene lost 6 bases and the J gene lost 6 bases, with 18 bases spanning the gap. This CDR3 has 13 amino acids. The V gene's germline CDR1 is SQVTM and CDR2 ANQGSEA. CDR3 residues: CSVRPGSGFEQYF. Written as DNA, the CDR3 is TGCAGCGTACGGCCCGGTAGTGGATTCGAGCAGTACTTC.

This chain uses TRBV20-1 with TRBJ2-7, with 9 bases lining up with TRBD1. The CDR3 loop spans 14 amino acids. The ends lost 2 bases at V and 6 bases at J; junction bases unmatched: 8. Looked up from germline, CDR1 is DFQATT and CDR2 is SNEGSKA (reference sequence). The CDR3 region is CSARSGTGLSEQYF. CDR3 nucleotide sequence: TGCAGTGCTAGATCTGGGACAGGGCTAAGCGAGCAGTACTTC.

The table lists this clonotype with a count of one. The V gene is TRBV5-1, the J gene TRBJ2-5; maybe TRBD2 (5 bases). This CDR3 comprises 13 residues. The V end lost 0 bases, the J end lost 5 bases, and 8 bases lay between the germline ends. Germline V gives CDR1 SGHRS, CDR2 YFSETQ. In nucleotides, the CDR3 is TGCGCCAGCAGCTTGGAAGCGGCGGAGACCCAGTACTTC. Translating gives CASSLEAAETQYF.

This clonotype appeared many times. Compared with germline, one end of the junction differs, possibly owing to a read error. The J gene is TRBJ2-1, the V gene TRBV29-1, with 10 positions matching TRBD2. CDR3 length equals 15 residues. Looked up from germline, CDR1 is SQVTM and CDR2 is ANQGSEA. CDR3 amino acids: CSVDASGGFYDEQFF. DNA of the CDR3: TGCAGCGTTGATGCTAGCGGGGGATTCTACGATGAGCAGTTCTTC.

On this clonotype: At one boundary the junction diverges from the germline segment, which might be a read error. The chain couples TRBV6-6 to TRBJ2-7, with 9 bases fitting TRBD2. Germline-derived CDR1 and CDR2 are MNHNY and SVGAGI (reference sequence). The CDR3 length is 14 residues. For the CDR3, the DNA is TGTACCAGCAGCTTAGCGGGGGCCGACTACGAGCAGTACTTC. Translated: CTSSLAGADYEQYF.

This CDR3 is CASSPLMTRRTEAFF. CDR3 in DNA: TGTGCCAGCAGCCCCTTGATGACTCGGAGGACTGAAGCTTTCTTT. The chain combines TRBV3-1 with TRBJ1-1; no clear D gene. This CDR3 has 15 amino acids. Germline V gene sequence: CDR1 LGHDT, CDR2 YNNKEL (reference sequence). V lost 4 bases to trimming and J lost 5 bases, with 17 bases between them.